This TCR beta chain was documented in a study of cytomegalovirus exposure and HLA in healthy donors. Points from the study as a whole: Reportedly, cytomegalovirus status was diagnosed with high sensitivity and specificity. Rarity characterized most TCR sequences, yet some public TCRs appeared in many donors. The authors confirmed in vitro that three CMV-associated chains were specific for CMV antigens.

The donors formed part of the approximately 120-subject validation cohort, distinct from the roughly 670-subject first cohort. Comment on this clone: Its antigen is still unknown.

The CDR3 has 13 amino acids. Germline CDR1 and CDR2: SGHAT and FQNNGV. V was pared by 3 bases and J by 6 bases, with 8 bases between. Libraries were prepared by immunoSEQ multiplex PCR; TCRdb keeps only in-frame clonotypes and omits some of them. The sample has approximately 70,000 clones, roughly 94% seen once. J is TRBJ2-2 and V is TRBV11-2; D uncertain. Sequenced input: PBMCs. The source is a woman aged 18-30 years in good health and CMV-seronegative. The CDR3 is CASSLLRAGELFF. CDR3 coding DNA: TGTGCCAGCAGCTTGTTACGGGCCGGGGAGCTGTTTTTT.